This TCR beta chain was profiled in a study of T-cell reconstitution after alpha-beta-depleted transplantation in children. As it was prepared, the TCRbeta library received unique molecular identifiers. TCRdb itself ran the PCR reads through MiXCR, one entry per CDR3 protein. This table holds fewer than 350,000 distinct CDR3 sequences, 9.5% to 13% found once. This clonotype has at least ten counts. Its specificity is unknown. General observations from the study: Diversity of TCRbeta at day 60 was high in some patients, arising from surviving recipient T cells and thymic progenitors. Approximately two months post-transplant, alpha-beta T cells reportedly originated from several hundred expanded graft clones. T-cell counts and diversity were attributed mostly to newly produced T cells one year after transplant.

The sequenced sample was PBMCs, obtained before TCRalphabeta/CD19-depleted stem cell transplant. The receptor comes from a boy younger than two with acute myeloid leukemia, due to receive a stem cell transplant.

CDR3 protein: CASSLRSGGPVTDTQYF. The CDR3 nucleotides are TGCGCCAGCAGCTTACGCAGCGGGGGGCCAGTCACAGATACGCAGTATTTT. The chain has TRBV5-1 and TRBJ2-3; the match to TRBD2 covers 9 bases. CDR3 length: 17 amino acids. The V gene end was trimmed by 2 bases and the J gene end by 2 bases; junction bases not matched to a gene: 9. Germline lookup yields CDR1 SGHRS and CDR2 YFSETQ.